This T cell receptor (beta chain) was captured in a study of blood T cell repertoires in COVID-19. The CDR3 runs to 14 residues. V was cut by 4 bases and J by 2 bases, with 12 bases left in between. Germline values: CDR1 SNHLY, CDR2 FYNNEI. Study processing details: Reference gene primer amplification yielded estimated nucleated cell counts. Data came from immunoSEQ multiplex PCR; TCRdb stores just in-frame clones and leaves some out. V, J and clone size are taken as reported in that table, and D and trimming were inferred from the DNA itself. This sample yields about 170,000 clones, of which 84% are seen a single time; 11% belongs to the top ten.

The sequence came from a man aged 65 to 85 with active or convalescent COVID-19. The chain recombines TRBV2 with TRBJ2-7; D might be TRBD1 (6 bases). The specimen sequenced was peripheral blood. CDR3 in DNA: TGTGCCAGCAGTGGGGGGCGGCAAGCCTACGAGCAGTACTTC. Protein: CASSGGRQAYEQYF.